This T cell receptor beta chain was identified in a study of shared clonotypes between healthy human individuals. Study observations and caveats: Clonotypes shared by all four donors outscored non-shared clonotypes in generation probability. The naive CD4 repertoires of a handful of donors were compared, and approximately 5% of clonotypes were shared.

The authors' processing: ImmunoSEQ yielded junction-only sequences lacking quality scores, so filtering differed. The table came from immunoSEQ multiplex PCR; TCRdb's copy has only in-frame clones and leaves some out. That table gives V, J and clone size, and the DNA gave D and trimming. Of roughly 2,000,000 clones detected, just over 90% appear once; the ten largest clones hold about 1.7%. A word on this clone: Its antigen is unidentified.

CD8 cells regarded as naive lacked CD45RO, were positively chosen for CCR7, and omitted terminally differentiated effector memory CD45RA+ cells. The receptor's source is a man in his late teens or twenties in good health. Some clones in this sample may be carry-over from other donors' samples. The specimen sequenced was naive CD8+ T cells from PBMCs.

The CDR3 is CASSLRDRQHNEKLFF. CDR3 sequence (DNA): TGTGCCAGCAGCTTAAGGGACCGGCAACATAATGAAAAACTGTTTTTT. The V call is TRBV7-9, the J call TRBJ1-4; possibly TRBD1 for D (5 bases). Germline V gene data show CDR1 as SEHNR and CDR2 as FQNEAQ (reference sequence). V shed 2 bases and J shed 4 bases, with 14 bases lying between them. This CDR3 comprises 16 residues.